The next 12 T cell receptor beta chains were all read from a single sample in a study of tumor and adjacent non-tumor tissue in lung cancer. The library came from three nested PCR rounds adapted from ARM-PCR protocols. TCRdb itself ran the multiplex PCR reads through MiXCR, one entry per CDR3 protein. The table records about 200,000 distinct CDR3 sequences, 70% to 75% of them present only once. No cell sorting was done before RNA was extracted from the tissue. Sequenced: lung tumor tissue. The receptor source for this set is a man aged 55 to 70 with non-small cell lung cancer.

This clonotype was seen just once. The junction departs from germline at one end; a sequencing error may be responsible. This chain joins TRBV10-2 and TRBJ1-2; 11 bases align to TRBD1. The CDR3 has 12 residues. CDR1 is WSHSY, CDR2 SAAADI, per germline. The CDR3 is CASGQGASGYTF. CDR3 DNA sequence: TGCGCCAGTGGACAGGGGGCATCTGGATACACATTC.

With respect to this clonotype: The junction departs from the called germline gene at one end, perhaps through a read error. V is TRBV20-1 and J is TRBJ2-5, with 7 bases that match TRBD2. The CDR3 consists of 13 residues. The germline CDR1 and CDR2 sequences are DFQATT and SNEGSKA (reference sequence). CDR3 in amino acids: CRARRGEQETLYF. The CDR3 nucleotides read TGCAGAGCTAGACGGGGGGAGCAAGAGACCCTGTACTTC.

Turning to this clonotype: A read error may produce the germline difference seen at one junction end. This chain links TRBV11-3 with TRBJ2-3, with TRBD2 matching 9 bases. Germline V gene lookup returns CDR1 SGHNT and CDR2 YENEEA. CDR3 length: 15 residues. The CDR3 bases are TGTGACAGCAGCGTCTCTAGCGGGGCCATTAATACGCAGTATTTT. The encoded protein is CDSSVSSGAINTQYF.

This clonotype was seen only a few times. The V and J genes are TRBV20-1 and TRBJ2-3; 9 bases map to TRBD2. Looked up from germline, CDR1 is DFQATT and CDR2 is SNEGSKA (reference sequence). With V trimmed by 6 bases and J by 1 base, 8 bases remained unmatched. The CDR3 runs to 15 residues. As DNA, the CDR3 is TGCAGTGCCCAGCGGCAGCGGGGGGGCACAGATACGCAGTATTTT. Translated, it gives CSAQRQRGGTDTQYF.

In this sample, this clonotype turned up a few times. V gene TRBV6-2 or TRBV6-3 combines with J gene TRBJ2-1; the D is unclear. The germline V gene has CDR1 MNHEY and CDR2 SVGEGT. The CDR3 spans 13 residues. V gave up 0 bases and J gave up 14 bases, with 14 bases separating them. The CDR3 nucleotides are TGTGCCAGCAGTTACTCTGGGCAGATCTCAAAGTTCTTC. This sequence encodes CASSYSGQISKFF.

This clonotype occurred once. A read error is likely, as this CDR3 ends without the conserved phenylalanine or tryptophan. The gene calls are TRBV20-1 and TRBJ2-7; TRBD1 or TRBD2 may be the D gene (5 bases each). The CDR3 totals 15 residues. Germline-derived CDR1 and CDR2 are DFQATT and SNEGSKA (reference sequence). The CDR3 loop reads CSTRASGTHPGEQYL. The CDR3 DNA reads as TGCAGTACTAGAGCCTCCGGGACCCACCCTGGGGAGCAGTACTTA.

This clonotype was recorded many times. The chain uses TRBV6-5 and TRBJ2-3; 7 bases map to TRBD2. Germline V lookup: CDR1 MNHEY, CDR2 SVGAGI. V gave up 6 bases and J gave up 2 bases; unmatched junction bases: 11. This CDR3 contains 16 residues. The CDR3 protein is CASSRVGTTSTDTQYF. CDR3 nucleotide sequence: TGTGCCAGCAGCCGGGTGGGGACTACTTCCACAGATACGCAGTATTTT.

The J gene is TRBJ2-6, the V gene TRBV11-1; D ambiguous. The CDR3 is 15 residues long. The germline V gene encodes CDR1 SGHAT and CDR2 FQDESV (reference sequence). Trimming removed 1 base at V and 5 bases at J, with 9 bases between. The CDR3 spells CASSLEGTWANVLTF. The CDR3 DNA reads TGTGCCAGCAGCTTAGAGGGAACATGGGCCAACGTCCTGACTTTC.

In this sample, this clonotype turned up once. A much larger clonotype is one base distant, so this may be a read error. The CDR3: CASSEWGDGRDYDYTF. Here the CDR3 DNA reads TGTGCCAGCAGTGAATGGGGGGACGGGAGAGACTATGACTACACCTTC. The genes are TRBV6-1 and TRBJ1-2; a possible D gene is TRBD1 (5 bases). Looked up from germline, CDR1 is MNHNS and CDR2 is SASEGT. CDR3 length: 16 amino acids.

The chain employs TRBV5-6 and TRBJ1-2; no firm D call. V was clipped by 2 bases and J by 1 base, with 9 bases between them. CDR3 length: 14 amino acids. The V gene's germline CDR1 is SGHDT and CDR2 YYEEEE. Here the CDR3 DNA reads TGTGCCAGCAGCTTCCGGACGGGTAACTATGGCTACACCTTC. This sequence encodes CASSFRTGNYGYTF.

This sequence joins TRBV11-2 and TRBJ2-2; D not resolved. The CDR3 spans 12 residues. Germline CDR1 reads SGHAT; CDR2 reads FQNNGV. CDR3 amino acids: CANKENTGELFF. CDR3 DNA sequence: TGTGCGAACAAGGAGAACACCGGGGAGCTGTTTTTT.

About this clonotype itself: Given a much more abundant clone one base away, this may be a read error. V gene TRBV7-8 combines with J gene TRBJ1-5; D might be TRBD1 (6 bases). The CDR3 loop spans 15 amino acids. Per the germline V gene, CDR1 is SGHVS and CDR2 is FQNEAQ. CDR3 loop: CDSSREDSSNQPQHF. CDR3 bases: TGTGACAGCAGCAGAGAGGACAGCAGCAATCAGCCCCAGCATTTT.